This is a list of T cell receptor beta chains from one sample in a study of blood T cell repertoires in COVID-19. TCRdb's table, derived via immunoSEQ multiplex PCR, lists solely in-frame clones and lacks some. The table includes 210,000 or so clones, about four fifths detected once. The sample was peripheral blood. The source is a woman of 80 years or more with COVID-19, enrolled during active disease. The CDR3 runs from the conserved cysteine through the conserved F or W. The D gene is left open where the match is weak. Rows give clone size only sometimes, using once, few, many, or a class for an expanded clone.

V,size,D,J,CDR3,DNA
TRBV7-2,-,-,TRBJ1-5,CASSFKRDQPQHF,TGTGCCAGCAGCTTCAAACGGGATCAGCCCCAGCATTTT
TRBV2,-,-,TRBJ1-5,CASTGTYNQPQHF,TGTGCCAGCACAGGGACTTACAATCAGCCCCAGCATTTT
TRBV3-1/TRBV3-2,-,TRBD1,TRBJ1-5,CASSQENQGAYPKPQHF,TGTGCCAGCAGCCAAGAAAACCAGGGGGCATACCCCAAACCCCAGCATTTT
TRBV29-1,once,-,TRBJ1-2,CSVEARRDGYTF,TGCAGCGTTGAAGCTAGGAGAGACGGCTACACCTTC
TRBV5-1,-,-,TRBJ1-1,CASSEASNTEAFF,TGCGCCAGCAGCGAGGCATCGAACACTGAAGCTTTCTTT
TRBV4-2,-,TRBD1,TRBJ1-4,CASSQVLGQGNEKLFF,TGTGCCAGCAGCCAAGTTCTGGGACAGGGAAATGAAAAACTGTTTTTT
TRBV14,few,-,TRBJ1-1,CASSLGPQGYTEAFF,TGTGCCAGCAGTCTTGGACCCCAGGGATACACTGAAGCTTTCTTT
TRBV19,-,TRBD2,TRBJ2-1,CASSISVGTSGNNEQFF,TGTGCCAGTAGTATCTCGGTCGGGACTAGCGGGAACAATGAGCAGTTCTTC
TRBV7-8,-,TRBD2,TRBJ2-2,CASSLRGEAGGHTGELFF,TGTGCCAGCAGCTTAAGGGGAGAAGCGGGGGGGCACACCGGGGAGCTGTTTTTT
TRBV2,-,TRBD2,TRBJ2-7,CASSEWDYGRTEQYF,TGTGCCAGCAGTGAGTGGGACTATGGACGGACGGAGCAGTACTTC
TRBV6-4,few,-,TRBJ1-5,CASSAQSNQPQHF,TGTGCCAGCAGTGCCCAGAGCAATCAGCCCCAGCATTTT
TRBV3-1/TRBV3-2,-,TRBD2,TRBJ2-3,CASSQRGAGGRDTQYF,TGTGCCAGCAGCCAAAGGGGAGCGGGGGGTAGGGATACGCAGTATTTT
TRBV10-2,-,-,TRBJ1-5,CASSGQVNSNRPQHF,TGCGCCAGCAGTGGACAGGTAAATAGCAATCGGCCCCAGCATTTT
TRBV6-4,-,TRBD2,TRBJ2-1,CASSDSESGGYNEQFF,TGTGCCAGCAGTGACTCGGAGAGCGGGGGCTACAATGAGCAGTTCTTC
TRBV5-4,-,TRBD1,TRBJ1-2,CASSLETGVYGYTF,TGTGCCAGCAGCTTGGAGACAGGGGTTTATGGCTACACCTTC
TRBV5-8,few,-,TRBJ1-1,CASRGRQADTEAFF,TGTGCCAGCAGGGGGAGACAGGCCGACACTGAAGCTTTCTTT
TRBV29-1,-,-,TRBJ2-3,CSVEGPGGAPVGTQYF,TGCAGCGTTGAAGGGCCCGGCGGGGCCCCCGTAGGTACGCAGTATTTT
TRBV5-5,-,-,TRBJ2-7,CASSLGQLQYEQYF,TGTGCCAGCAGCTTGGGACAGCTACAATACGAGCAGTACTTC
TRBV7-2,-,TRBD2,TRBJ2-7,CASSNPAGGGRNEQYF,TGTGCCAGCAGCAACCCTGCGGGCGGGGGACGAAACGAGCAGTACTTC
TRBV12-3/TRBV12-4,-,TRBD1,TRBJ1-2,CASSRGQSYGYTF,TGTGCCAGCAGTAGGGGACAGTCTTATGGCTACACCTTC
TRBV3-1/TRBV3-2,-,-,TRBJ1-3,CASSQATGSRNTIYF,TGTGCCAGCAGCCAAGCAACAGGGTCCAGAAACACCATATATTTT
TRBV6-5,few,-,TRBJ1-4,CASSLSDSRNEKLFF,TGTGCCAGCAGTTTATCGGACAGCCGAAATGAAAAACTGTTTTTT
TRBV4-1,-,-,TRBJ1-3,CASSQVGAAGNTIYF,TGCGCCAGCAGCCAAGTAGGGGCGGCTGGAAACACCATATATTTT
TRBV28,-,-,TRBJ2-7,CASSWGEEQYF,TGTGCCAGCAGTTGGGGAGAAGAGCAGTACTTC
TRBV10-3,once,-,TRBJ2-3,CAISDLSSTDTQYF,TGTGCCATCAGTGATTTGAGCTCCACAGATACGCAGTATTTT